The 29 T cell receptor beta chains in this list originate from one sample, sequenced in a study of preoperative IRX-2 immunotherapy in early breast cancer. TCRdb's table, derived via immunoSEQ multiplex PCR, lists solely in-frame clones and lacks some. The top ten clones hold roughly 1.6% of a sample with about 43,000 clones, 85% to 95% of them seen once. The treatment: preoperative locoregional IRX-2 cytokine immunotherapy. The sequencing here drew on tumor tissue, taken after IRX-2 immunotherapy. The receptor source for this set is a human donor with breast cancer.

The chain is built from TRBV6-6 and TRBJ1-5; D gene unclear. CDR1 and CDR2 from the germline V gene are MNHNY and SVGAGI (reference sequence). V was trimmed by 6 bases and J by 2 bases, leaving 11 bases between them. This CDR3 is built from 14 residues. CDR3 sequence (DNA): TGTGCCAGCAGCCGAGGGAGTGGCAATCAGCCCCAGCATTTT. The encoded protein is CASSRGSGNQPQHF.

The chain has TRBV15 and TRBJ2-7; D may be TRBD1 (6 bases). This CDR3 has 15 residues. The germline V and J ends were trimmed by 5 bases and 1 base, with 15 bases remaining between them. Germline CDR1 and CDR2: LNHNV and YYDKDF (reference sequence). CDR3 sequence reads: CATSPSRGPSYEQYF. For the CDR3, the DNA is TGTGCCACCAGCCCCAGCAGGGGACCTTCCTACGAGCAGTACTTC.

The genes are TRBV5-4 and TRBJ1-1; 7 bases line up with TRBD1. The V gene end was trimmed by 9 bases and the J gene end by 4 bases; junction bases not matched to a gene: 12. Germline-derived CDR1 and CDR2 are SGHNT and YYREEE (reference sequence). This CDR3 region has 14 residues. CDR3 sequence (DNA): TGTGCCACCTTTTCCGACAGGGTCGGCACTGAAGCTTTCTTT. This translates into CATFSDRVGTEAFF.

This clone was seen only once. The chain carries TRBV5-1 and TRBJ2-7, with TRBD2 matching over 8 bases. Per the germline V gene, CDR1 is SGHRS and CDR2 is YFSETQ. The ends lost 1 base at V and 9 bases at J; junction bases unmatched: 15. This CDR3 region has 16 residues. CDR3 residues: CASSLTLARGAQGQYF. CDR3 nucleotide sequence: TGCGCCAGCAGCTTGACTTTGGCGCGGGGGGCCCAGGGGCAGTACTTC.

The chain recombines TRBV5-1 with TRBJ2-5, with 9 bases fitting TRBD1. V was clipped by 5 bases and J by 5 bases; unmatched bases: 10. The CDR3 is 15 residues long. The germline gives CDR1 SGHRS, CDR2 YFSETQ. CDR3 DNA sequence: TGCGCCAGCAGTTCCGGGACAGGGAGGAGGGAGACCCAGTACTTC. Translated: CASSSGTGRRETQYF.

This chain joins TRBV5-6 and TRBJ2-2; the D is unclear. CDR3 length: 12 residues. Germline V gives CDR1 SGHDT, CDR2 YYEEEE. Trimming pared 4 bases from V and 5 bases from J, leaving 6 bases between. This chain's CDR3 is CASSRLTGELFF. The DNA of the CDR3 is TGTGCCAGCAGCCGCTTAACCGGGGAGCTGTTTTTT.

The rearrangement joins TRBV15 to TRBJ2-7; TRBD2 matches at 15 bases. The CDR3 has 16 amino acids. Germline values: CDR1 LNHNV, CDR2 YYDKDF (reference sequence). Unmatched junction bases numbered 5, after V lost 3 bases and J lost 5 bases. The CDR3 region has the DNA TGTGCCACCAGCAGGGGACTAGCGGGAGGAAGTAACGAGCAGTACTTC. Its protein product is CATSRGLAGGSNEQYF.

This clone was observed once. The chain joins TRBV7-2 to TRBJ2-4; D unresolved. Germline lookup yields CDR1 SGHTA and CDR2 FQGNSA. The CDR3 is 15 amino acids. The V end was cut by 5 bases, the J end by 0 bases, with 11 bases between. CDR3 sequence (DNA): TGTGCCAGCAGCCGTTCGCTACTAGCCAAAAACATTCAGTACTTC. This codes for CASSRSLLAKNIQYF.

The chain has TRBV28 and TRBJ1-2; no clear D. V was clipped by 6 bases and J by 4 bases, with 18 bases between them. CDR3 size: 15 residues. CDR1 and CDR2 from the germline V gene are MDHEN and SYDVKM. Written as DNA, the CDR3 is TGTGCCAGCAGGTCGATTGAGGGCAGCAGCTATGGCTACACCTTC. Translation gives CASRSIEGSSYGYTF.

The gene calls are TRBV18 and TRBJ2-7; D tentatively fits TRBD1 or TRBD2 (5 bases each). V shed 3 bases and J shed 6 bases, with 12 bases lying between them. The V gene's germline CDR1 is KGHSH and CDR2 LQKENI. The CDR3 runs 13 residues. CDR3 nucleotides: TGTGCCAGCTCACCGGGACGCGACACCGAGCAGTACTTC. It specifies CASSPGRDTEQYF.

V gene TRBV19 combines with J gene TRBJ2-6; 10 positions agree with TRBD1. Germline CDR1 and CDR2: LNHDA and SQIVND (reference sequence). The V and J ends lost 5 bases and 3 bases, in that order; junction bases with no gene match: 4. The CDR3 sequence is 16 residues long. The chain's CDR3 is CASSVDRGYGANVLTF. In DNA, the CDR3 is TGTGCCAGTAGTGTGGACAGGGGGTATGGGGCCAACGTCCTGACTTTC.

The V gene is TRBV29-1, the J gene TRBJ1-5; TRBD1 is a possible D gene (5 bases). The germline gives CDR1 SQVTM, CDR2 ANQGSEA. V was clipped by 4 bases and J by 2 bases, with 9 bases between them. This CDR3 comprises 13 residues. CDR3: CSVGGWGNQPQHF. CDR3 bases: TGCAGCGTTGGGGGCTGGGGCAATCAGCCCCAGCATTTT. The entire variable domain, with the rest obtained from reference TRBV29-1 and TRBJ1-5, is as follows: SAVISQKPSRDICQRGTSLTIQCQVDSQVTMMFWYRQQPGQSLTLIATANQGSEATYESGFVIDKFPISRPNLTFSTLTVSNMSPEDSSIYLCSVGGWGNQPQHFGDGTRLSIL.

V gene TRBV27 combines with J gene TRBJ2-7; D is uncertain. V was pared by 3 bases and J by 1 base, with 10 bases between. Germline V CDR1 and CDR2: MNHEY, SMNVEV (reference sequence). CDR3 size: 14 residues. The CDR3: CASSFGRLSYEQYF. Written as DNA, the CDR3 is TGTGCCAGCAGTTTCGGCAGATTATCCTACGAGCAGTACTTC.

The chain is built from TRBV5-6 and TRBJ2-5; 8 bases agree with TRBD2. Germline values: CDR1 SGHDT, CDR2 YYEEEE. Trimming cost V 9 bases and J 4 bases; bases outside gene matches: 8. The CDR3 spans 13 residues. Here the CDR3 reads CATVSGGGETQYF. CDR3 nucleotides: TGTGCCACTGTAAGCGGGGGAGGAGAGACCCAGTACTTC.

This chain connects TRBV28 to TRBJ1-6, with TRBD1 identical over 9 bases. CDR3 length: 14 residues. CDR1 and CDR2 from the germline V gene are MDHEN and SYDVKM. V was clipped by 6 bases and J by 9 bases; unmatched bases: 6. The DNA for the CDR3 is TGTGCCAGCAGGACCGGGACAGGGAGTTCACCCCTCCACTTT. Amino acid sequence: CASRTGTGSSPLHF.

V is TRBV7-8 and J is TRBJ1-5; D is ambiguous. CDR1 and CDR2 (germline): SGHVS, FQNEAQ. Trimming removed 4 bases from V and 5 bases from J, with 12 bases in between. The length of the CDR3 is 14 residues. CDR3 residues: CASSSVGRDQPQHF. In nucleotides, the CDR3 is TGTGCCAGCAGCTCAGTAGGTAGGGATCAGCCCCAGCATTTT.

The V and J genes are TRBV5-4 and TRBJ2-1, with D tentatively TRBD1 or TRBD2 (6 bases each). Germline-derived CDR1 and CDR2 are SGHNT and YYREEE (reference sequence). Trimming pared 3 bases from V and 7 bases from J, leaving 29 bases between. The CDR3 length is 19 residues. Here the CDR3 reads CASSSFAYSWGAEQNEQFF. Here the CDR3 DNA reads TGTGCCAGCAGCTCGTTCGCCTATTCGTGGGGGGCAGAACAAAATGAGCAGTTCTTC.

The chain joins TRBV19 to TRBJ2-6; TRBD2 might be the D (6 bases). CDR3 length: 16 residues. In germline, CDR1 is LNHDA, CDR2 SQIVND (reference sequence). Trimming took off 4 bases at V and 0 bases at J, with 10 bases between the two ends. CDR3 region: CASSTISGSGANVLTF. DNA of the CDR3: TGTGCCAGTAGTACGATTAGCGGCTCTGGGGCCAACGTCCTGACTTTC.

V usage is TRBV7-6 and J usage is TRBJ2-7; TRBD2 matches at 11 bases. Germline CDR1 reads SGHVS; CDR2 reads FNYEAQ. Trimming took 5 bases from V and 0 from J; bases not matched to a gene: 9. This CDR3 is 17 amino acids long. CDR3 bases: TGTGCCAGCAGCCCCTCCCCCACTAGCGGGAGCTCCTACGAGCAGTACTTC. Translating gives CASSPSPTSGSSYEQYF.

In this sample, this clone turned up once. The chain is built from TRBV7-2 and TRBJ1-1; D remains ambiguous. The CDR3 is 13 residues long. V lost 1 base to trimming and J lost 7 bases, with 10 bases between them. CDR1 SGHTA and CDR2 FQGNSA come from the germline V gene. The CDR3 coding sequence is TGTGCCAGCAGCTTAGAACGAGCGGGTGAAGCTTTCTTT. It yields the protein CASSLERAGEAFF. Drawing the rest from reference TRBV7-2 and TRBJ1-1, the complete variable domain is GAGVSQSPSNKVTEKGKDVELRCDPISGHTALYWYRQSLGQGLEFLIYFQGNSAPDKSGLPSDRFSAERTGGSVSTLTIQRTQQEDSAVYLCASSLERAGEAFFGQGTRLTVV.

The chain couples TRBV28 to TRBJ2-5; D possibly corresponds to TRBD2 (5 bases). The V end lost 3 bases, the J end lost 5 bases, and 10 bases lay between the germline ends. The CDR3 is 13 residues long. Germline V gives CDR1 MDHEN, CDR2 SYDVKM. CDR3 sequence: CASSFFRTETQYF. In DNA form, the CDR3 reads TGTGCCAGCAGTTTTTTCCGGACTGAGACCCAGTACTTC.

This chain connects TRBV18 to TRBJ2-2; D perhaps matches TRBD1 (6 bases). Per the germline V gene, CDR1 is KGHSH and CDR2 is LQKENI. This CDR3 region has 14 residues. V was shortened by 2 bases and J by 5 bases, with 9 bases between the two germline ends. In DNA form, the CDR3 reads TGTGCCAGCTCACCAGGGCAGGGGACCGGGGAGCTGTTTTTT. Encoded protein: CASSPGQGTGELFF.

The V and J genes are TRBV7-2 and TRBJ2-5, with 12 bases matching TRBD2. The length of the CDR3 is 18 residues. With 5 bases clipped from V and 4 bases from J, the junction kept 14 bases outside the gene matches. CDR1 and CDR2 from the germline V gene are SGHTA and FQGNSA. The CDR3 loop reads CASSRWASGGAGGETQYF. CDR3 DNA sequence: TGTGCCAGCAGCCGCTGGGCTAGCGGGGGGGCGGGTGGAGAGACCCAGTACTTC.

The chain joins TRBV30 to TRBJ1-3, with D perhaps TRBD1 (5 bases). From germline, CDR1 is GTSNPN and CDR2 SVGIG (reference sequence). V gave up 0 bases and J gave up 0 bases, with 6 bases separating them. There are 14 residues in the CDR3. CDR3: CAWSVTGSGNTIYF. CDR3 DNA sequence: TGTGCCTGGAGTGTCACAGGCTCTGGAAACACCATATATTTT.

This rearrangement joins TRBV7-9 to TRBJ1-2; 9 nucleotides align to TRBD1. The ends lost 5 bases at V and 7 bases at J; junction bases unmatched: 11. CDR1 and CDR2 (germline): SEHNR, FQNEAQ (reference sequence). This CDR3 comprises 15 residues. CDR3 in amino acids: CASSRPGQGEIGYTF. CDR3 bases: TGTGCCAGCAGCCGTCCGGGACAGGGTGAAATTGGCTACACCTTC. The full variable domain, in which reference TRBV7-9 and TRBJ1-2 provide the parts outside the CDR3, is DTGVSQNPRHKITKRGQNVTFRCDPISEHNRLYWYRQTLGQGPEFLTYFQNEAQLEKSRLLSDRFSAERPKGSFSTLEIQRTEQGDSAMYLCASSRPGQGEIGYTFGSGTRLTVV.

The chain couples TRBV7-2 to TRBJ2-1; D call uncertain. With 5 bases removed from V and 0 bases from J, the gap between germline ends came to 5 bases. Germline CDR1 is SGHTA and CDR2 is FQGNSA. There are 13 residues in the CDR3. CDR3 sequence reads: CASSPPSYNEQFF. The DNA of the CDR3 is TGTGCCAGCAGCCCTCCCTCCTACAATGAGCAGTTCTTC.

V usage is TRBV7-2 and J usage is TRBJ2-7; a weak D match, TRBD1 (5 bases). Germline CDR1 and CDR2: SGHTA and FQGNSA. This CDR3 comprises 15 residues. Trimming shortened V by 1 base and J by 0 bases, and 10 bases separated the two germline ends. The CDR3 DNA reads as TGTGCCAGCAGCTTAGTTAGGGGCAGCTCCTACGAGCAGTACTTC. Amino acids: CASSLVRGSSYEQYF.

This chain's CDR3 is CATSRDYDRGRSLETQYF. The CDR3 DNA sequence: TGTGCCACCAGCAGGGACTACGACAGGGGGCGATCCTTAGAGACCCAGTACTTC. This rearrangement joins TRBV15 to TRBJ2-5; 10 nucleotides align to TRBD1. Germline trimming cut 3 bases from V and 4 bases from J; bases unmatched to any gene: 14. Per germline, CDR1 LNHNV and CDR2 YYDKDF (reference sequence). The CDR3 extends over 18 amino acids.

V is TRBV29-1 and J is TRBJ2-5; D assignment may be TRBD1 or TRBD2 (5 bases each). This CDR3 is 12 amino acids long. With 8 bases removed from V and 7 bases from J, the gap between germline ends came to 17 bases. Germline CDR1 SQVTM, CDR2 ANQGSEA. CDR3 loop: CSSSGGRGTQYF. CDR3 DNA: TGCAGCTCCAGTGGGGGTCGGGGGACCCAGTACTTC.